The subject of this entry is one T cell receptor (beta chain). The antigen remains undetermined. CD8 cells classed as naive were CD45RO-negative and positively selected for CCR7, excluding terminally differentiated effector memory CD45RA+ cells. The entry originates in a study of shared clonotypes between healthy human individuals. Across the study: Used for every donor were three CD4 naive, three CD4 memory, two CD8 naive and one CD8 memory plate.

Sequencing was performed with immunoSEQ multiplex PCR; in TCRdb, only in-frame clones are kept and a portion is missing. The sample contains around 2,100,000 clones, about 94% of which appear only once. This CDR3 has 16 residues. Trimming removed 1 base from V and 4 bases from J; junction bases left unmatched: 2. Per the germline V gene, CDR1 is LNHDA and CDR2 is SQIVND (reference sequence). Whole-study findings and limits: Limited genetic and exposure-history diversity came from having few donors.

The chain recombines TRBV19 with TRBJ2-1; 12 nucleotides agree with TRBD2. The receptor comes from a man younger than 35 in good health. Sequenced input: naive CD8+ T cells sorted from blood. CDR3 residues: CASSIVTSGGYNEQFF. CDR3 nucleotide sequence: TGTGCCAGTAGTATAGTTACTAGCGGGGGGTACAATGAGCAGTTCTTC.